What follows describes a single T cell receptor beta chain. The data stem from a study of blood T cell repertoires in COVID-19. CDR1 and CDR2 (germline): SGHNT, YENEEA. This CDR3 is 17 amino acids long. V was trimmed by 7 bases and J by 1 base, leaving 23 bases between them. Assay used: immunoSEQ multiplex PCR; TCRdb lists only in-frame clones, some missing. The sample lists a few hundred thousand clones; around 90% were seen once. The chain carries TRBV11-3 and TRBJ2-7; a possible D gene is TRBD1 (7 bases). The clonotype comes from a woman aged 40 to 49 with acute or convalescent COVID-19. The sequenced sample consisted of peripheral blood. The CDR3 DNA sequence: TGTGCCAGCACCCCTTCAGGAGGGGGCCTCTTTTCCTACGAGCAGTACGTC. This gives the protein CASTPSGGGLFSYEQYV.